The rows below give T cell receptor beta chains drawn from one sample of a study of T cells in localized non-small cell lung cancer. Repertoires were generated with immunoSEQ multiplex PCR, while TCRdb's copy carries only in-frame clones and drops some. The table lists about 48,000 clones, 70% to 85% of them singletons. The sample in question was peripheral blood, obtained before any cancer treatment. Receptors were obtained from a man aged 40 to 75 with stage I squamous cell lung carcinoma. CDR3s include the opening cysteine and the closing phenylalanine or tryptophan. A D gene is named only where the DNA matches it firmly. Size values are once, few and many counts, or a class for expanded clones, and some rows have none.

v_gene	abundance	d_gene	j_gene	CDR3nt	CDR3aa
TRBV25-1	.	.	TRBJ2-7	TGTGCCAGCAGTGTCCAAGGGGGACGGGGATCCTACGAGCAGTACTTC	CASSVQGGRGSYEQYF
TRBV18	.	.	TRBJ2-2	TGTGCCAGCTCACCTCCTACCGGGACAAATACCGGGGAGCTGTTTTTT	CASSPPTGTNTGELFF
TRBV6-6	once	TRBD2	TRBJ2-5	TGTGCCAGCAGTTACCCCCGGGAGGGGAAGACCCAGTACTTC	CASSYPREGKTQYF
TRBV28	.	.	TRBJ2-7	TGTGCCAGCACCGGGACTCAAAATTACGAGCAGTACTTC	CASTGTQNYEQYF
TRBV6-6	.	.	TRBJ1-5	TGTGCCAGCAACCCAAGGGGTCCAGGGGTTCAGCCCCAGCATTTT	CASNPRGPGVQPQHF
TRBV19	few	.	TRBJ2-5	TGTGCCAGTAGTATGGACAGAGAGACCCAGTACTTC	CASSMDRETQYF
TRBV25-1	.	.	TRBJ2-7	TGTGCCAGCAGTGAATGGGCAGCCACCTACGAGCAGTACTTC	CASSEWAATYEQYF
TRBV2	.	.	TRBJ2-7	TGTGCCAGCAGTGAAAATTGGCAGGAGAAGCAGTACTTC	CASSENWQEKQYF
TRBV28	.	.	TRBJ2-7	TGTGCCAGCAACAACCCAGGGGAGTACGAGCAGTACTTC	CASNNPGEYEQYF
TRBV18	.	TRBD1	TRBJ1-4	TGTGCCAGCTCACCTACCGGGACAGGGAATGAAAAACTGTTTTTT	CASSPTGTGNEKLFF
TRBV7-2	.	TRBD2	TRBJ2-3	TGTGCCAGCAGCTCGGGGGGGTGGGGCACAGATACGCAGTATTTT	CASSSGGWGTDTQYF
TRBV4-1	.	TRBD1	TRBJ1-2	TGCGCCAGCAGGGGGACAGGGCTACAGGACCTCCCCATTAACTATGGCTACACCTTC	CASRGTGLQDLPINYGYTF
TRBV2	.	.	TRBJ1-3	TGTGCCAGCAGGGCAGGGCCCTTCTCTGGAAACACCATATATTTT	CASRAGPFSGNTIYF
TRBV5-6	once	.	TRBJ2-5	TGTGCCAGCAGCTTGGTCGGTTCGGAGACCCAGTACTTC	CASSLVGSETQYF
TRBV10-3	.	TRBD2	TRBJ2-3	TGTGCCATCAGTGAGGGGGGGGGAACTAGAGCGGATACGCAGTATTTT	CAISEGGGTRADTQYF
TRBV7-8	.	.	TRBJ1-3	TGTGCCAGCCAGTCGGGGCCCAGCTCTGGAAACACCATATATTTT	CASQSGPSSGNTIYF
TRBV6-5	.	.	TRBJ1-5	TGTGCCAGCAGCCGCCGGGAGTTTTATCAGCCCCAGCATTTT	CASSRREFYQPQHF
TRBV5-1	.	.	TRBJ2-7	TGCGCCAGCAGCTTGGGAGCTCAAAGCGAGCAGTACTTC	CASSLGAQSEQYF